The 11 T cell receptor beta chains below were found in one sample sequenced in a study of response to subunit inactivated influenza vaccine. TCRdb recomputed calls from the RT-PCR reads with MiXCR, one row per CDR3 protein. The profile covers about 500,000 distinct CDR3 sequences, with 16% appearing a single time and 3% taken by the ten largest. Source: CD4+ T cells sorted from PBMCs, taken around 25 months after vaccination. The source of these receptors is a man aged 50-75 years who received an inactivated influenza vaccine.

CDR3 sequence: CASSPTGPTNTDTQYF. The CDR3 nucleotides read TGCGCCAGCAGCCCGACAGGCCCTACGAACACAGATACGCAGTATTTT. The V call is TRBV5-1, the J call TRBJ2-3, with a possible D match to TRBD1 (6 bases). The ends were cut back, 4 bases at V and 2 bases at J, with 17 bases in the middle. Germline lookup yields CDR1 SGHRS and CDR2 YFSETQ. CDR3 length: 16 amino acids.

This chain links TRBV12-3 or TRBV12-4 with TRBJ2-2; TRBD1 matches 7 bases. With V trimmed by 4 bases and J by 2 bases, 4 bases remained unmatched. The length of the CDR3 is 15 residues. CDR3 DNA sequence: TGTGCCAGCAGTTACTGGGACAGAAACACCGGGGAGCTGTTTTTT. Its protein product is CASSYWDRNTGELFF.

V usage is TRBV4-3 and J usage is TRBJ2-1, with D uncertain. V was shortened by 0 bases and J by 0 bases, with 12 bases between the two germline ends. Germline V gene data show CDR1 as LGHNA and CDR2 as YSLEER. The length of the CDR3 is 17 residues. The CDR3 DNA follows: TGCGCCAGCAGCCAAGATTGGTATCCGAGCTCCTACAATGAGCAGTTCTTC. Translation: CASSQDWYPSSYNEQFF.

A few counts support this clonotype. CDR3 protein: CASSQGEYSPLHF. DNA for the CDR3: TGCGCCAGCAGCCAAGGAGAATATTCACCCCTCCACTTT. The chain is built from TRBV4-3 and TRBJ1-6; D uncertain. The CDR3 consists of 13 residues. Germline CDR1 reads LGHNA; CDR2 reads YSLEER. Trimming shortened V by 1 base and J by 8 bases, and 6 bases separated the two germline ends.

This clonotype has at least ten counts. The chain joins TRBV5-5 to TRBJ2-2; weak D call: TRBD1 (6 bases). The germline gives CDR1 SGHKS, CDR2 YYEKEE (reference sequence). This CDR3 is built from 14 residues. Trimming left V 5 bases short and J 4 bases short, with 12 bases between. CDR3 nucleotide sequence: TGTGCCAGCAGGCAGGGGTCGGTCACCGGGGAGCTGTTTTTT. Its translation is CASRQGSVTGELFF.

This rearrangement joins TRBV12-3 or TRBV12-4 to TRBJ1-6; perhaps TRBD1 as D (5 bases). This CDR3 contains 15 residues. V was clipped by 5 bases and J by 0 bases, with 8 bases between them. CDR3 sequence (DNA): TGTGCCAGCAGTGACAGTAGCTCCTATAATTCACCCCTCCACTTT. Translating gives CASSDSSSYNSPLHF.

The CDR3 DNA is TGCAGTGCTAGGCGGGATAGGGCGGGAGGTAATTCACCCCTCCACTTT. Amino acids: CSARRDRAGGNSPLHF. V gene TRBV20-1 combines with J gene TRBJ1-6; no reliable D call. Germline V lookup: CDR1 DFQATT, CDR2 SNEGSKA (reference sequence). This CDR3 contains 16 residues. The ends were cut back, 3 bases at V and 6 bases at J, with 18 bases in the middle.

The chain recombines TRBV6-2 or TRBV6-3 with TRBJ2-7; unclear D gene. V gave up 4 bases and J gave up 5 bases, with 9 bases separating them. The CDR3 is 12 residues long. The V gene's germline CDR1 is MNHEY and CDR2 SVGEGT. This chain's CDR3 is CASSWRWDEQYF. Here the CDR3 DNA reads TGTGCCAGCAGTTGGCGGTGGGACGAGCAGTACTTC.

In its sample, this clonotype was seen many times. The rearrangement joins TRBV30 to TRBJ2-5; D ambiguous. CDR3 length: 15 amino acids. The V gene lost 2 bases and the J gene lost 2 bases, with 15 bases spanning the gap. The V gene's germline CDR1 is GTSNPN and CDR2 SVGIG (reference sequence). The CDR3 region has the DNA TGTGCCTGGAGTCCCGGATCTACTTTTCAAGAGACCCAGTACTTC. This encodes CAWSPGSTFQETQYF.

The chain employs TRBV5-1 and TRBJ2-7; D call uncertain. The CDR3 extends over 13 amino acids. Trimming cost V 4 bases and J 0 bases, with 8 bases left between them. CDR1 SGHRS and CDR2 YFSETQ come from the germline V gene. The CDR3 DNA reads TGCGCCAGCAGCCCGGACGGCTCCTACGAGCAGTACTTC. This translates into CASSPDGSYEQYF.

This clonotype was counted only a few times. CDR3 residues: CASSWGQGWNEQFF. The CDR3 coding sequence is TGCGCCAGCAGCTGGGGACAGGGTTGGAATGAGCAGTTCTTC. The chain employs TRBV5-1 and TRBJ2-1; 9 nucleotides align to TRBD1. This CDR3 is built from 14 residues. Trimming at V came to 3 bases and at J to 7 bases, leaving 5 bases not matched to a gene. The germline CDR1 and CDR2 sequences are SGHRS and YFSETQ.